The 7 T cell receptor beta chains listed next were all sequenced from one sample in a study of blood T cell repertoires in COVID-19 (dated by TCRdb to between 2020 and 2021). The library relied on the immunoSEQ multiplex PCR assay. TCRdb carries this immuneACCESS record with in-frame sequences only. Its versions omit some clonotypes, under half of them owing to an unresolved V gene in the studies checked, with the rest unexplained. Recorded for this sample are 300,000 to 350,000 clones; around 90% of them occurred a single time. Together, the top ten hold roughly 7% of the sample. The sequenced material came from peripheral blood. Receptor source: a woman in her 30s with COVID-19, enrolled during active disease.

The chain employs TRBV30 and TRBJ2-6; TRBD1 aligns across 8 bases. This CDR3 is 16 amino acids long. In germline, CDR1 is GTSNPN, CDR2 SVGIG (reference sequence). V lost 3 bases, J lost 0 bases, and 4 bases stayed unmatched. The CDR3 region has the DNA TGTGCCTGGAGGGACAGGGTAATCTCTGGGGCCAACGTCCTGACTTTC. As protein: CAWRDRVISGANVLTF.

This clone was seen a single time. The chain couples TRBV28 to TRBJ2-7, with D possibly matching TRBD1 (5 bases). V was cut by 5 bases and J by 6 bases, with 20 bases left in between. There are 15 residues in the CDR3. CDR1 and CDR2 (germline): MDHEN, SYDVKM. In DNA form, the CDR3 reads TGTGCCAGCAGTATCCCGGACACAGCTAAGCGCGAGCAGTACTTC. Protein: CASSIPDTAKREQYF. Using reference TRBV28 and TRBJ2-7 for the parts outside the CDR3, the full variable domain is DVKVTQSSRYLVKRTGEKVFLECVQDMDHENMFWYRQDPGLGLRLIYFSYDVKMKEKGDIPEGYSVSREKKERFSLILESASTNQTSMYLCASSIPDTAKREQYFGPGTRLTVT.

This chain uses TRBV2 with TRBJ2-7; TRBD1 matches at 10 bases. Germline trimming cut 11 bases from V and 1 base from J; bases unmatched to any gene: 5. The length of the CDR3 is 13 residues. Germline values: CDR1 SNHLY, CDR2 FYNNEI. CDR3 nucleotide sequence: TGTGCCCGGCAGGGACAGGGGTCCTACGAGCAGTACTTC. The encoded protein is CARQGQGSYEQYF.

This clone was seen just once. This chain uses TRBV7-8 with TRBJ2-7, with a possible D match to TRBD2 (6 bases). V was shortened by 2 bases and J by 6 bases, with 17 bases between the two germline ends. Germline-derived CDR1 and CDR2 are SGHVS and FQNEAQ. CDR3 length: 15 residues. The CDR3 coding sequence is TGTGCCAGCAGCTTAAGGGGCGGGGTATTAGGCGAGCAGTACTTC. Protein: CASSLRGGVLGEQYF.

V gene TRBV2 combines with J gene TRBJ1-1; TRBD1 aligns across 8 bases. Germline CDR1 and CDR2: SNHLY and FYNNEI. The CDR3 is made up of 15 amino acids. The trim removed 7 bases at V and 4 bases at J, leaving 11 bases unmatched. This CDR3 reads CASTGGQVRGTEAFF. The CDR3 DNA is TGTGCCAGCACCGGGGGACAGGTCAGGGGCACTGAAGCTTTCTTT.

The chain joins TRBV27 to TRBJ2-3; 14 bases fit TRBD2. With 5 bases clipped from V and 9 bases from J, the junction kept 7 bases outside the gene matches. Germline V gene data show CDR1 as MNHEY and CDR2 as SMNVEV (reference sequence). The CDR3 runs 15 residues. The CDR3 here is CASSRLAGGPGTQYF. In DNA, the CDR3 is TGTGCCAGCAGTAGACTAGCGGGAGGGCCTGGGACGCAGTATTTT.

J is TRBJ2-1 and V is TRBV7-9; D remains ambiguous. The CDR3 is 13 amino acids. The V and J ends lost 2 bases and 8 bases respectively, with 10 bases between them. The V gene's germline CDR1 is SEHNR and CDR2 FQNEAQ (reference sequence). This CDR3 reads CASSLLPYYEQFF. CDR3 sequence (DNA): TGTGCCAGCAGCTTACTTCCTTATTATGAGCAGTTCTTC.